Presented here are 25 T cell receptor beta chains from one specimen sequenced in a study of monozygotic twins with inflammatory bowel disease. TCRdb re-called the 5' RACE reads, yielding one record per CDR3 amino acid sequence without DNA. This sample's clone table lists 150,000 to 200,000 distinct CDR3 sequences. Sequenced sample: blood. All receptors come from a human donor with ulcerative colitis or Crohn's disease, or a healthy co-twin of an affected twin (not recorded which).

The chain employs TRBV20-1 and TRBJ2-7. Looked up from germline, CDR1 is DFQATT and CDR2 is SNEGSKA (reference sequence). This CDR3 has 11 amino acids. CDR3 loop: CSARDGYEQYF.

The chain joins TRBV7-6 to TRBJ2-1; TCRdb's assignment of TRBD2 cannot be checked, as there is no DNA. There are 14 residues in the CDR3. Per the germline V gene, CDR1 is SGHVS and CDR2 is FNYEAQ. The CDR3 here is CASSRSGSGDEQFF.

This sequence joins TRBV4-2 and TRBJ1-1; checking the TCRdb D call of TRBD1 is not possible without DNA. The CDR3 is 13 amino acids. CDR1 and CDR2 (germline): LGHNA, YNFKEQ. The CDR3 reads CASSQGQGYEAFF.

The genes are TRBV5-6 and TRBJ2-7; TCRdb's assignment of TRBD1 cannot be checked, as there is no DNA. This CDR3 region has 17 residues. CDR1 and CDR2 (germline): SGHDT, YYEEEE. The CDR3 sequence is CASSTLTGSGGKYEQYF.

The chain has TRBV7-9 and TRBJ1-2. Per germline, CDR1 SEHNR and CDR2 FQNEAQ (reference sequence). This CDR3 comprises 14 residues. CDR3 sequence reads: CASSLASGGYGYTF.

The chain employs TRBV6-2 or TRBV6-3 and TRBJ1-1; TCRdb's D gene call, TRBD1, goes unchecked for lack of DNA. Germline loops: CDR1 MNHEY, CDR2 SVGEGT. The CDR3 spans 17 residues. The CDR3 protein is CASKKHSADIMNTEAFF.

The chain employs TRBV28 and TRBJ2-2. CDR3 length: 15 amino acids. Per the germline V gene, CDR1 is MDHEN and CDR2 is SYDVKM. The CDR3 is CASSLSGQNTGELFF.

V usage is TRBV3-1 and J usage is TRBJ2-7; TCRdb indicates TRBD1, and absent DNA this call remains unverified. The CDR3 sequence is 15 residues long. Germline CDR1 LGHDT, CDR2 YNNKEL (reference sequence). The CDR3 protein is CASSQDNGGAYEQYF.

The chain couples TRBV27 to TRBJ2-1; absent DNA, TCRdb's TRBD2 call cannot be checked. Germline V lookup: CDR1 MNHEY, CDR2 SMNVEV (reference sequence). The CDR3 extends over 14 amino acids. CDR3 residues: CASKRGGSSDEQFF.

The rearrangement uses TRBV10-3 and TRBJ2-1; the D call of TRBD1 rests on TCRdb alone, since no DNA is present to check it. Germline CDR1 is ENHRY and CDR2 is SYGVKD. The CDR3 is 15 amino acids. The CDR3 loop is CAISEGLHRGNEQFF.

V is TRBV19 and J is TRBJ1-5; TCRdb selects TRBD1, and the lack of DNA leaves this call unchecked. The CDR3 covers 15 residues. CDR1 and CDR2 (germline): LNHDA, SQIVND (reference sequence). The chain's CDR3 is CASTRDRAGNQPQHF.

This CDR3 reads CASSPVSQFMNTEAFF. The chain combines TRBV5-5 with TRBJ1-1. The CDR3 has 16 residues. Germline-derived CDR1 and CDR2 are SGHKS and YYEKEE (reference sequence).

The V and J genes are TRBV10-3 and TRBJ2-5. The length of the CDR3 is 12 residues. Germline V gene sequence: CDR1 ENHRY, CDR2 SYGVKD. The CDR3: CASSRYQETQYF.

This chain joins TRBV6-5 and TRBJ2-7; TCRdb's D call, TRBD2, is unchecked because there is no DNA. The CDR3 is 18 amino acids. The germline V gene encodes CDR1 MNHEY and CDR2 SVGAGI. The CDR3 sequence: CASSYALSAGRTSYEQYF.

This sequence joins TRBV20-1 and TRBJ2-3; as DNA is missing, the TRBD1 call by TCRdb cannot be tested. Germline V gene data show CDR1 as DFQATT and CDR2 as SNEGSKA (reference sequence). This CDR3 is built from 17 residues. The CDR3 protein is CSASADRGTPSTDTQYF.

The chain couples TRBV15 to TRBJ2-3. The CDR3 totals 12 residues. Germline values: CDR1 LNHNV, CDR2 YYDKDF (reference sequence). This CDR3 reads CATADRPDTQYF.

The genes are TRBV20-1 and TRBJ1-1. The CDR3 runs to 15 residues. Germline-derived CDR1 and CDR2 are DFQATT and SNEGSKA (reference sequence). The CDR3 loop reads CSARSATSPNTEAFF.

The chain is built from TRBV2 and TRBJ1-6; TCRdb selects TRBD1, and the lack of DNA leaves this call unchecked. The CDR3 is 14 residues long. Per germline, CDR1 SNHLY and CDR2 FYNNEI. The CDR3 here is CARGGAVHNSPLHF.

The rearrangement links TRBV6-1 to TRBJ1-3. Germline CDR1 and CDR2: MNHNS and SASEGT. The CDR3 consists of 17 residues. The CDR3 sequence is CATADRGALISGNTIYF.

The chain combines TRBV28 with TRBJ1-6; TCRdb's D call of TRBD1 is untestable without DNA. The CDR3 extends over 15 amino acids. Germline V gene lookup returns CDR1 MDHEN and CDR2 SYDVKM. CDR3 sequence: CASSFATGGISPLHF.

The genes are TRBV5-1 and TRBJ1-6. The germline V gene encodes CDR1 SGHRS and CDR2 YFSETQ. This CDR3 spans 13 amino acids. CDR3 sequence: CASRAGLNSPLHF.

The gene calls are TRBV7-8 and TRBJ2-3; TCRdb's D call, TRBD2, is unchecked because there is no DNA. This CDR3 contains 15 residues. CDR1 SGHVS and CDR2 FQNEAQ come from the germline V gene. CDR3 loop: CASSPFRTGSDTQYF.

The J gene is TRBJ2-5, the V gene TRBV6-5; TCRdb's D call, TRBD2, is unchecked because there is no DNA. The CDR3 totals 11 residues. CDR1 is MNHEY, CDR2 SVGAGI, per germline. The CDR3 loop reads CASSSGGTQYF.

The chain is built from TRBV9 and TRBJ1-6. The CDR3 is 15 amino acids. In germline, CDR1 is SGDLS, CDR2 YYNGEE. CDR3 residues: CASGGESSYNSPLHF.

The chain combines TRBV13 with TRBJ2-7; absent DNA, TCRdb's TRBD1 call cannot be checked. This CDR3 is built from 14 residues. The germline CDR1 and CDR2 sequences are PRHDT and FYEKMQ (reference sequence). CDR3 region: CASSPPNLPHEQYF.